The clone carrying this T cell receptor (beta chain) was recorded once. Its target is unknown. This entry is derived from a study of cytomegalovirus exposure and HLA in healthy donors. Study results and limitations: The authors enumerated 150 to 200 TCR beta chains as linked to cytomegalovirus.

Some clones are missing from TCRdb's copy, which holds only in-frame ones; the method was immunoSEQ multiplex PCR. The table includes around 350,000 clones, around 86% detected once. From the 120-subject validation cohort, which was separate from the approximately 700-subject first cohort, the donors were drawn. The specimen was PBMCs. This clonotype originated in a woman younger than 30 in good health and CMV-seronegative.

The CDR3 here is CASSLAGTGVFKAFF. The CDR3 region has the DNA TGTGCCAGCAGCTTAGCGGGGACAGGAGTGTTTAAAGCTTTCTTT. The chain combines TRBV7-9 with TRBJ1-1, with TRBD1 matching 8 bases. The CDR3 spans 15 residues. The V segment lost 0 bases and the J segment 9 bases; nucleotides outside the gene matches: 9. CDR1 is SEHNR, CDR2 FQNEAQ, per germline (reference sequence).